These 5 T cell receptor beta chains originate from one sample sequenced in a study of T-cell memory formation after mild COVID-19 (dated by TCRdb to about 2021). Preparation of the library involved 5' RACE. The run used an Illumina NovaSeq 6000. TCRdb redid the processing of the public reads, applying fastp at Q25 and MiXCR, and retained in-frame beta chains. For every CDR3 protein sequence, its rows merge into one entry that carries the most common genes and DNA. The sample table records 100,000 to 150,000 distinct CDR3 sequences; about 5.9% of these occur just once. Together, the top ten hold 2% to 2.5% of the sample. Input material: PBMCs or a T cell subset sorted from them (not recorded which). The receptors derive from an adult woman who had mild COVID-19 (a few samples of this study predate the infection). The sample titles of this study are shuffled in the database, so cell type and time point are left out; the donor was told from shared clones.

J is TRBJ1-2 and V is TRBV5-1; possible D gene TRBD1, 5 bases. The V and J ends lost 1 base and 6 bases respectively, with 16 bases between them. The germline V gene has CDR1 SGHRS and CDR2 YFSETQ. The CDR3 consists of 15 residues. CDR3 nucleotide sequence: TGCGCCAGCAGCTTGTCACAGGTCAACCCCCATGGCTACACCTTC. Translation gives CASSLSQVNPHGYTF.

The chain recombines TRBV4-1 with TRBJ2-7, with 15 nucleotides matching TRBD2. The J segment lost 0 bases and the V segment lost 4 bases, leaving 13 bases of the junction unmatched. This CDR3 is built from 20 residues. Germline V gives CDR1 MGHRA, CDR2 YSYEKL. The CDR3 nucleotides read TGCGCCAGCAGCCGGACTAGCGGGGGGGCCTTTCAACCTGGCTCCTACGAGCAGTACTTC. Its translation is CASSRTSGGAFQPGSYEQYF.

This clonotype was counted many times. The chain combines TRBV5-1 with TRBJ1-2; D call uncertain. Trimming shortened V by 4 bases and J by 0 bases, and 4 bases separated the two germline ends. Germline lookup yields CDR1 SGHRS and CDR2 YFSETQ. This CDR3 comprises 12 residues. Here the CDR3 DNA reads TGCGCCAGCAGCGGAGCTAACTATGGCTACACCTTC. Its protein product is CASSGANYGYTF.

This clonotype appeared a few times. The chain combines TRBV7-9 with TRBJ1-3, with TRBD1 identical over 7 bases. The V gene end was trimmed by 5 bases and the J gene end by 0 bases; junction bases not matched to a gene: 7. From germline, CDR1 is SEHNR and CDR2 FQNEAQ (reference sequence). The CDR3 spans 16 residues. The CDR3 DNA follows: TGTGCCAGCAGCGCGGGACAGCGCAGCTCTGGAAACACCATATATTTT. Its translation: CASSAGQRSSGNTIYF.

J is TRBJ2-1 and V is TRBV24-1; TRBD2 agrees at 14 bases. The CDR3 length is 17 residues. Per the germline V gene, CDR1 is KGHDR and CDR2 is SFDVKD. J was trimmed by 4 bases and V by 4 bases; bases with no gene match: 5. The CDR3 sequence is CATSDSGTSGGYNEQFF. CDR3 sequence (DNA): TGTGCCACCAGTGACTCCGGGACTAGCGGGGGATACAATGAGCAGTTCTTC.